Following are 32 T cell receptor beta chains from one sample sequenced in a study of blood T cells in healthy people across ages. The use of a sample-barcoded 5' primer and a J-beta primer mix characterized a second PCR of roughly 6 to 11 cycles. TCRdb reanalysed the 5' RACE reads using MiXCR and keeps one entry per CDR3 protein. The sample carries about 1.4 million distinct CDR3 sequences, around 55% recorded once. The material sequenced was blood. These receptors were taken from a man younger than 35 in good health.

The V call is TRBV28, the J call TRBJ2-7; 7 nucleotides match TRBD1. J gave up 7 bases and V 7 bases, and 7 bases lay outside the gene matches. This CDR3 spans 12 amino acids. Germline CDR1 and CDR2: MDHEN and SYDVKM. The CDR3 nucleotides read TGTGCCAGCAAGGGGGCCCACAATGAGCAGTACTTC. Its translation is CASKGAHNEQYF.

The V and J genes are TRBV6-2 or TRBV6-3 and TRBJ2-1; D perhaps matches TRBD1 (6 bases). The CDR3 spans 13 residues. Germline values: CDR1 MNHEY, CDR2 SVGEGT. V lost 5 bases and J 12 bases, leaving 17 bases between the germline ends. The CDR3 spells CASSVGQPGGQFF. In DNA, the CDR3 is TGTGCCAGCAGTGTCGGACAGCCTGGGGGGCAGTTCTTC.

The rearrangement uses TRBV2 and TRBJ2-7; D may be TRBD1 (7 bases). The V end lost 8 bases, the J end lost 6 bases, and 17 bases lay between the germline ends. The CDR3 covers 13 residues. CDR1 SNHLY and CDR2 FYNNEI come from the germline V gene. This CDR3 is CASSRRGHGEQYF. CDR3 coding DNA: TGTGCCAGCTCTAGGAGGGGGCACGGCGAGCAGTACTTC.

The chain has TRBV27 and TRBJ1-2; 7 positions match TRBD1. Trimming at V came to 9 bases and at J to 4 bases, leaving 23 bases not matched to a gene. The CDR3 totals 18 residues. CDR1 MNHEY and CDR2 SMNVEV come from the germline V gene (reference sequence). This chain's CDR3 is CASSTGTDFTRGLYGYTF. Here the CDR3 DNA reads TGTGCCAGTTCAACCGGGACAGATTTTACAAGGGGTCTCTATGGCTACACCTTC.

This chain links TRBV6-6 with TRBJ2-7; no firm D call. V was pared by 2 bases and J by 0 bases, with 5 bases between. CDR3 length: 13 amino acids. CDR1 MNHNY and CDR2 SVGAGI come from the germline V gene (reference sequence). The CDR3 region is CASSYEASYEQYF. As DNA, the CDR3 is TGTGCCAGCAGTTACGAGGCCTCCTACGAGCAGTACTTC.

The J gene is TRBJ2-1, the V gene TRBV4-1; no reliable D call. Trimming removed 1 base from V and 9 bases from J, with 13 bases in between. CDR3 length: 14 amino acids. Germline V CDR1 and CDR2: MGHRA, YSYEKL. The CDR3 coding sequence is TGCGCCAGCAGCCAAGGTGGCTCTTTAGGTGAGCAGTTCTTC. Protein sequence: CASSQGGSLGEQFF.

The gene calls are TRBV27 and TRBJ2-7, with D possibly matching TRBD2 (5 bases). The germline CDR1 and CDR2 sequences are MNHEY and SMNVEV (reference sequence). The CDR3 length is 17 residues. V lost 5 bases and J lost 3, with 23 bases in between. CDR3 in amino acids: CASSTYGGRAPLYEQYF. As DNA, the CDR3 is TGTGCCAGCAGTACCTACGGTGGGAGAGCCCCCCTCTACGAGCAGTACTTC.

The chain uses TRBV27 and TRBJ2-1; D may be TRBD1 (6 bases). The length of the CDR3 is 13 residues. Germline lookup yields CDR1 MNHEY and CDR2 SMNVEV (reference sequence). Trimming pared 0 bases from V and 9 bases from J, leaving 9 bases between. The CDR3 DNA reads as TGTGCCAGCAGTTTATCGCAAGGGGGTGAGCAGTTCTTC. Translation gives CASSLSQGGEQFF.

CDR3 in amino acids: CASSFGLAGGPPYEQYF. In nucleotides, the CDR3 is TGTGCCAGCAGTTTTGGTCTAGCGGGAGGGCCCCCCTACGAGCAGTACTTC. The J gene is TRBJ2-5, the V gene TRBV12-3 or TRBV12-4; TRBD2 aligns across 12 bases. The DNA end favors TRBJ2-7, so the J call may be wrong. The CDR3 is 17 amino acids.

The rearrangement joins TRBV13 to TRBJ2-3; D is uncertain. V was shortened by 4 bases and J by 2 bases, with 10 bases between the two germline ends. This CDR3 has 14 amino acids. Germline V gives CDR1 PRHDT, CDR2 FYEKMQ (reference sequence). The CDR3 is CASSSPRSTDTQYF. The CDR3 DNA follows: TGTGCCAGCAGCTCCCCGCGGTCCACAGATACGCAGTATTTT. Filled out from reference TRBV13 and TRBJ2-3, the complete variable domain reads AAGVIQSPRHLIKEKRETATLKCYPIPRHDTVYWYQQGPGQDPQFLISFYEKMQSDKGSIPDRFSAQQFSDYHSELNMSSLELGDSALYFCASSSPRSTDTQYFGPGTRLTVL.

In its sample, this clonotype was seen a few times. The rearrangement links TRBV12-3 or TRBV12-4 to TRBJ2-5; no reliable D call. The CDR3 totals 15 residues. V was pared by 5 bases and J by 7 bases, with 20 bases between. The CDR3 spells CASSPVAAQMGTQYF. CDR3 nucleotide sequence: TGTGCCAGCAGTCCGGTAGCTGCCCAGATGGGGACCCAGTACTTC.

In its sample, this clonotype was seen a few times. The rearrangement links TRBV29-1 to TRBJ2-3, with D unresolved. The CDR3 spans 13 residues. V shed 3 bases and J shed 4 bases, with 11 bases lying between them. Germline CDR1 and CDR2: SQVTM and ANQGSEA. The CDR3 nucleotides are TGCAGCGTTGAGCGCTCTCACCCAGATACGCAGTATTTT. This encodes CSVERSHPDTQYF.

The rearrangement links TRBV14 to TRBJ2-5; 7 positions agree with TRBD1. The J call is uncertain, as TRBJ2-7 better fits the DNA end. Germline assignment: CDR1 SGHDN and CDR2 FVKESK. The CDR3 sequence is 14 residues long. CDR3 in amino acids: CASSQGTGDYEQYF. Written as DNA, the CDR3 is TGTGCCAGCAGCCAAGGGACAGGAGACTACGAGCAGTACTTC.

The chain has TRBV29-1 and TRBJ2-6, with 9 nucleotides matching TRBD1. The CDR3 is made up of 17 amino acids. Unmatched junction bases numbered 11, after V lost 5 bases and J lost 3 bases. The V gene's germline CDR1 is SQVTM and CDR2 ANQGSEA. The CDR3 DNA sequence: TGCAGCGTTCTAAGTCCCGGGACAGGGAGTGGGGCCAACGTCCTGACTTTC. Its protein is CSVLSPGTGSGANVLTF.

This clonotype appeared a few times. The genes are TRBV11-1 and TRBJ2-6; 7 bases are a match to TRBD1. The CDR3 is 18 residues long. Looked up from germline, CDR1 is SGHAT and CDR2 is FQDESV (reference sequence). V lost 3 bases to trimming and J lost 0 bases; unmatched junction nucleotides: 8. The CDR3: CASSFRQGGISGANVLTF. The DNA of the CDR3 is TGTGCCAGCAGCTTTCGACAGGGCGGTATCTCTGGGGCCAACGTCCTGACTTTC.

This clonotype appeared a few times. The chain links TRBV27 to TRBJ2-5; TRBD1 aligns across 8 bases. There are 15 residues in the CDR3. Per germline, CDR1 MNHEY and CDR2 SMNVEV (reference sequence). J gave up 11 bases and V 5 bases, and 16 bases lay outside the gene matches. CDR3 sequence reads: CASSLMNRGAREQYF. CDR3 DNA: TGTGCCAGCAGTCTAATGAACAGGGGGGCGCGTGAGCAGTACTTC.

This clonotype turned up a few times. The chain couples TRBV4-3 to TRBJ1-6, with D uncertain. Germline lookup yields CDR1 LGHNA and CDR2 YSLEER. The length of the CDR3 is 16 residues. The germline V and J ends were trimmed by 2 bases and 6 bases, with 14 bases remaining between them. CDR3 in DNA: TGCGCCAGCAGCCAATCGGGGATCCCCTCTAATTCACCCCTCCACTTT. Its translation is CASSQSGIPSNSPLHF.

The J gene is TRBJ1-5, the V gene TRBV20-1; D uncertain. V gave up 1 base and J gave up 3 bases, with 13 bases separating them. This CDR3 has 15 residues. Germline CDR1 and CDR2: DFQATT and SNEGSKA (reference sequence). The CDR3 nucleotides are TGCAGTGCTAGAGTCCCCGGCGGACTCAATCAGCCCCAGCATTTT. This sequence encodes CSARVPGGLNQPQHF.

V and J are TRBV18 and TRBJ1-1; 8 bases map to TRBD1. This CDR3 comprises 15 residues. Germline CDR1 and CDR2: KGHSH and LQKENI. The J segment lost 3 bases and the V segment lost 4 bases, leaving 7 bases of the junction unmatched. CDR3 DNA: TGTGCCAGCTCACGGACAGGGTCCCTGGACACTGAAGCTTTCTTT. Its protein is CASSRTGSLDTEAFF. Drawing the rest from reference TRBV18 and TRBJ1-1, the complete variable domain is NAGVMQNPRHLVRRRGQEARLRCSPMKGHSHVYWYRQLPEEGLKFMVYLQKENIIDESGMPKERFSAEFPKEGPSILRIQQVVRGDSAAYFCASSRTGSLDTEAFFGQGTRLTVV.

The rearrangement links TRBV5-1 to TRBJ2-5; the D is unclear. Between the trimmed V and J ends, which lost 0 bases and 1 base, there was a span of 7 bases. The germline CDR1 and CDR2 sequences are SGHRS and YFSETQ. The CDR3 runs to 14 residues. The CDR3 protein is CASSLVLSQETQYF. CDR3 nucleotides: TGCGCCAGCAGCTTGGTATTGAGCCAAGAGACCCAGTACTTC.

The chain has TRBV29-1 and TRBJ1-2; D uncertain. Looked up from germline, CDR1 is SQVTM and CDR2 is ANQGSEA. The V and J ends lost 1 base and 2 bases respectively, with 14 bases between them. The CDR3 spans 15 residues. CDR3: CSVEGEARWNYGYTF. The CDR3, as DNA: TGCAGCGTTGAAGGAGAGGCCAGGTGGAACTATGGCTACACCTTC. Complete variable domain (other parts from reference TRBV29-1 and TRBJ1-2): SAVISQKPSRDICQRGTSLTIQCQVDSQVTMMFWYRQQPGQSLTLIATANQGSEATYESGFVIDKFPISRPNLTFSTLTVSNMSPEDSSIYLCSVEGEARWNYGYTFGSGTRLTVV.

This chain joins TRBV2 and TRBJ2-7, with D possibly matching TRBD2 (6 bases). The length of the CDR3 is 16 residues. From germline, CDR1 is SNHLY and CDR2 FYNNEI. Trimming shortened V by 4 bases and J by 3 bases, and 19 bases separated the two germline ends. DNA of the CDR3: TGTGCCAGCAGTGCCGGGGAGCGGACTAATAACTACGAGCAGTACTTC. It encodes CASSAGERTNNYEQYF.

V and J are TRBV12-3 or TRBV12-4 and TRBJ2-7, with 7 nucleotides matching TRBD1. Germline trimming cut 6 bases from V and 3 bases from J; bases unmatched to any gene: 8. The CDR3 spans 14 residues. The CDR3, as DNA: TGTGCCAGCAGCCCGGTGGGACAGCTCTACGAGCAGTACTTC. This sequence encodes CASSPVGQLYEQYF.

This clonotype was seen a few times. V and J are TRBV29-1 and TRBJ2-3, with 9 bases matching TRBD1. The germline gives CDR1 SQVTM, CDR2 ANQGSEA. The V segment lost 3 bases and the J segment 3 bases; nucleotides outside the gene matches: 7. This CDR3 comprises 15 residues. CDR3 coding DNA: TGCAGCGTTGAGCGGACAGGGGAAGGGACAGATACGCAGTATTTT. Translation: CSVERTGEGTDTQYF.

V and J are TRBV5-1 and TRBJ1-2; TRBD1 might be the D (6 bases). The CDR3 contains 15 residues. Between the trimmed V and J ends, which lost 5 bases and 8 bases, there was a span of 22 bases. Germline loops: CDR1 SGHRS, CDR2 YFSETQ. CDR3 residues: CASRPRPLDSDGYTF. In DNA, the CDR3 is TGCGCCAGCAGGCCTCGCCCGTTGGACAGCGACGGCTACACCTTC.

The chain uses TRBV24-1 and TRBJ2-1; D might be TRBD2 (5 bases). Germline V gene lookup returns CDR1 KGHDR and CDR2 SFDVKD. Trimming removed 12 bases at V and 0 bases at J, with 11 bases between. The CDR3 runs to 13 residues. This chain's CDR3 is CASGSGSYNEQFF. CDR3 sequence (DNA): TGTGCCTCAGGAAGCGGCTCCTACAATGAGCAGTTCTTC.

In this sample, this clonotype turned up a few times. The rearrangement links TRBV24-1 to TRBJ2-7; tentatively, D is TRBD1 or TRBD2 (6 bases each). CDR1 KGHDR and CDR2 SFDVKD come from the germline V gene. V was clipped by 9 bases and J by 0 bases, with 11 bases between them. This CDR3 is built from 13 residues. The CDR3 loop reads CATSGATSYEQYF. DNA of the CDR3: TGTGCCACCTCGGGGGCAACCTCCTACGAGCAGTACTTC.

In its sample, this clonotype was seen a few times. The rearrangement uses TRBV10-1 and TRBJ1-2, with 8 nucleotides matching TRBD1. CDR1 and CDR2 from the germline V gene are WNHNN and SYGVQD (reference sequence). The ends lost 0 bases at V and 7 bases at J; junction bases unmatched: 4. There are 14 residues in the CDR3. The chain's CDR3 is CASSESMTGAGYTF. The CDR3 coding sequence is TGCGCCAGCAGTGAGTCCATGACAGGGGCTGGCTACACCTTC.

This clonotype appeared a few times. This chain joins TRBV29-1 and TRBJ2-5, with 7 bases aligning to TRBD1. CDR3 size: 13 residues. The ends lost 6 bases at V and 5 bases at J; junction bases unmatched: 9. Germline CDR1 SQVTM, CDR2 ANQGSEA. Here the CDR3 reads CSVAHRGRETQYF. CDR3 in DNA: TGCAGCGTCGCCCACAGGGGCCGGGAGACCCAGTACTTC.

V is TRBV25-1 and J is TRBJ2-1; 8 bases map to TRBD1. CDR1 is MGHDK and CDR2 is SYGVNS in the germline V gene. The CDR3 has 12 amino acids. V was clipped by 7 bases and J by 6 bases; unmatched bases: 2. CDR3 in DNA: TGTGCCAGCAAACAGGGGGGCAATGAGCAGTTCTTC. Its translation is CASKQGGNEQFF.

This chain uses TRBV4-2 with TRBJ2-7; D could derive from TRBD1 or TRBD2 (5 bases each). V lost 1 base and J lost 0, with 13 bases in between. The CDR3 is made up of 16 amino acids. Per the germline V gene, CDR1 is LGHNA and CDR2 is YNFKEQ. The CDR3 region has the DNA TGTGCCAGCAGCCAAGCGTCGGGACCTAGCTCCTACGAGCAGTACTTC. Protein product: CASSQASGPSSYEQYF.

The chain links TRBV28 to TRBJ2-7, with a weak D call TRBD2 (7 bases). The germline CDR1 and CDR2 sequences are MDHEN and SYDVKM. Trimming pared 5 bases from V and 6 bases from J, leaving 26 bases between. This CDR3 region has 17 residues. In nucleotides, the CDR3 is TGTGCCAGCAGTCCGCGGGGGATCCGACTAGGAGGGGGCGAGCAGTACTTC. Its protein is CASSPRGIRLGGGEQYF. The complete variable domain, with remaining parts taken from reference TRBV28 and TRBJ2-7, reads DVKVTQSSRYLVKRTGEKVFLECVQDMDHENMFWYRQDPGLGLRLIYFSYDVKMKEKGDIPEGYSVSREKKERFSLILESASTNQTSMYLCASSPRGIRLGGGEQYFGPGTRLTVT.